This T cell receptor (beta chain) was identified in a study of PD-L1 blockade in urothelial cancer. Profiled with immunoSEQ multiplex PCR; TCRdb holds only in-frame clones, not every one. This table holds a few hundred clones, 35% to 45% found once. Germline V gene data show CDR1 as WSHSY and CDR2 as SAAADI. V was clipped by 6 bases and J by 12 bases, with 17 bases between them. CDR3 length: 13 residues. The sample in question was tumor tissue, obtained before atezolizumab (anti-PD-L1) treatment. The receptor was derived from a man between 70 and 80 years old with urothelial cancer. The V and J genes are TRBV10-2 and TRBJ1-4; D is uncertain. The chain's CDR3 is CASRRGQDSELFF. The CDR3 region has the DNA TGCGCCAGCAGACGAGGGCAGGATAGTGAACTGTTTTTT.